One TCR beta chain is described in this entry. Its antigen is not known. Sequencing was performed with immunoSEQ multiplex PCR; in TCRdb, only in-frame clones are kept and a portion is missing. The sample carries some 66,000 clones, less than 90% recorded once. The data were obtained in a study of T cell responses to AZD1222 COVID-19 vaccine. General study findings and limits: The donor group comprised mostly white British people and more females; the analysis possibly underestimated clonal diversity. Just a handful of AZD1222 recipients tested seropositive at baseline.

The CDR3 contains 16 residues. Per germline, CDR1 PRHDT and CDR2 FYEKMQ (reference sequence). V was trimmed by 6 bases and J by 2 bases, leaving 18 bases between them. The gene calls are TRBV13 and TRBJ2-3; D is perhaps TRBD1 or TRBD2 (6 bases each). The sample in question was peripheral blood, obtained on day 0 of AZD1222 vaccination. This receptor was taken from an adult in good health. The CDR3 sequence: CASRSGERGATDTQYF. The CDR3 nucleotides are TGTGCCAGCAGGTCCGGTGAAAGGGGGGCCACAGATACGCAGTATTTT.